These T cell receptor beta chains were read from a single sample in a study of cytomegalovirus exposure and HLA in healthy donors. Data came from immunoSEQ multiplex PCR; TCRdb stores just in-frame clones and leaves some out. The table has some 290,000 clones, approximately 85% seen once. The sequencing input was PBMCs. The receptors were gathered from a man aged 25-45 years in good health and CMV-seronegative. Each CDR3 is given with its conserved first and last residue. The order of the fields is clone size, D gene, V gene, J gene, CDR3 DNA, CDR3 protein. D genes are given only for firm matches. A row's size may be missing; if present it is once, few, many or a size class.

.,TRBD1,TRBV5-6,TRBJ2-7,TGTGCCAGCAGCTTGAGGAGGGGGACAGGCTTTTACGAGCAGTACTTC,CASSLRRGTGFYEQYF
.,.,TRBV19,TRBJ1-5,TGTGCCAGTAGTGTAGACAGTACAAAACAGCCCCAGCATTTT,CASSVDSTKQPQHF
.,.,TRBV4-3,TRBJ1-2,TGCGCCAGCAGCCAAGATACAGGGTATGGCTACACCTTC,CASSQDTGYGYTF
.,TRBD1,TRBV7-9,TRBJ2-7,TGTGCCAGCAGCACCCCGGGACAGGGGCCTAACGAGCAGTACTTC,CASSTPGQGPNEQYF
.,.,TRBV18,TRBJ1-1,TGTGCCAGCTCACCGGTCTTTGGAGGAAGGGGGTGGACTGAAGCTTTCTTT,CASSPVFGGRGWTEAFF
.,TRBD1,TRBV7-9,TRBJ2-7,TGTGCCAGCAGCTCCTCCGGGACAGGGTCCTACGAGCAGTACTTC,CASSSSGTGSYEQYF
.,TRBD1,TRBV30,TRBJ1-5,TGTGCCTGGAGTGACAGGGGGCTTCAGCCCCAGCATTTT,CAWSDRGLQPQHF
.,TRBD1,TRBV19,TRBJ2-2,TGTGCCAGTAGTATCGGGACAGATACCGGGGAGCTGTTTTTT,CASSIGTDTGELFF
.,TRBD1,TRBV9,TRBJ2-1,TGTGCCAGCAGCGAGGGGGTCCTAGGGACAGGAACCTACAATGAGCAGTTCTTC,CASSEGVLGTGTYNEQFF
.,TRBD2,TRBV5-4,TRBJ2-5,TGTGCCAGCAGCCGTAGCGGGGGGCTCCAAGAGACCCAGTACTTC,CASSRSGGLQETQYF
few,.,TRBV6-5,TRBJ2-3,TGTGCCAGCAGTTACGAGGGTGGCACAGATACGCAGTATTTT,CASSYEGGTDTQYF
few,TRBD1,TRBV5-6,TRBJ2-6,TGTGCCAGCATCCGAGCCGGGACAGGGCGTGGGGCCAACGTCCTGACTTTC,CASIRAGTGRGANVLTF
.,TRBD1,TRBV5-6,TRBJ1-5,TGTGCCAGCAGTTCCGGGACAGGGGGTAGGAATCAGCCCCAGCATTTT,CASSSGTGGRNQPQHF
.,.,TRBV5-1,TRBJ1-1,TGCGCCAGCAGCTGGCCGGACATGAACACTGAAGCTTTCTTT,CASSWPDMNTEAFF
once,.,TRBV29-1,TRBJ1-2,TGCAGCGTTGACCCAGGAATTGACTATGGCTACACCTTC,CSVDPGIDYGYTF
.,TRBD2,TRBV19,TRBJ2-7,TGTGCCAGTAGTCCCCCGGGGGGTCTCTACGAGCAGTACTTC,CASSPPGGLYEQYF
.,.,TRBV10-2,TRBJ1-1,TGCGCCAGCAGATCCGTCGGGGAAAGCACTGAAGCTTTCTTT,CASRSVGESTEAFF
.,TRBD2,TRBV6-5,TRBJ2-7,TGTGCCAGCAGTTCCTCCTGGACTAGCGGAACCTACGAGCAGTACTTC,CASSSSWTSGTYEQYF
once,.,TRBV4-1,TRBJ1-1,TGCGCCAGCAGCCAAGATCTGTGGGGAGGGTACACTGAAGCTTTCTTT,CASSQDLWGGYTEAFF
.,.,TRBV7-2,TRBJ2-5,TGTGCCAGCAGCCCGCCGGGGGAGACCCAGTACTTC,CASSPPGETQYF
.,.,TRBV19,TRBJ1-5,TGTGCCAGTAGTACGCAGCTCGCGGGCAGCCAGCCCCAGCATTTT,CASSTQLAGSQPQHF
.,.,TRBV6-5,TRBJ1-4,TGTGCCAGCAGTTTCACGGGAGCTGCAACTAATGAAAAACTGTTTTTT,CASSFTGAATNEKLFF
.,.,TRBV7-8,TRBJ1-6,TGTGCCAGCAGCTTAGTCTGGTGGGCAGGGGATAATTCACCCCTCCACTTT,CASSLVWWAGDNSPLHF
once,TRBD2,TRBV7-2,TRBJ2-1,TGTGCCAGCAGCTCGACTAGCGGGGGGAGCTCCTACAATGAGCAGTTCTTC,CASSSTSGGSSYNEQFF
once,.,TRBV5-8,TRBJ2-1,TGTGCCAGCACCAAGCAGTTCTTC,CASTKQFF
.,.,TRBV7-8,TRBJ1-3,TGTGCCAGCAGCGCCCTGGACAGCTCCTCTGGAAACACCATATATTTT,CASSALDSSSGNTIYF
.,.,TRBV21-1,TRBJ1-2,TGTGCCAGCAGCAATAACAGGGGAAACTATGGCTACACCTTC,CASSNNRGNYGYTF
once,TRBD1,TRBV5-4,TRBJ2-1,TGTGCCAGCAGCTCCACGGGACAGGGAATTTACAATGAGCAGTTCTTC,CASSSTGQGIYNEQFF
.,.,TRBV27,TRBJ1-4,TGTGCCAGCAGTTGGGTGTTCGGGGTAAATGAAAAACTGTTTTTT,CASSWVFGVNEKLFF
once,TRBD2,TRBV6-6,TRBJ2-7,TGTGCCAGCAGTGGACCGGGACTAGCGGGCTACGAGCAGTACTTC,CASSGPGLAGYEQYF
.,TRBD2,TRBV4-2,TRBJ2-7,TGTGCCAGCAGCCAAGATACAGCGGGGGGTGTCGAGCAGTACTTC,CASSQDTAGGVEQYF
.,.,TRBV30,TRBJ1-1,TGTGCCTGGGAAAAAGGACAGTTCATGAACACTGAAGCTTTCTTT,CAWEKGQFMNTEAFF
.,TRBD1,TRBV19,TRBJ1-4,TGTGCCAGTAGTATTCCCTCACAGGGGATCGGTGAAAAACTGTTTTTT,CASSIPSQGIGEKLFF
.,TRBD1,TRBV5-1,TRBJ1-1,TGCGCCAGCGCGGACAGGGAATCCACTGAAGCTTTCTTT,CASADRESTEAFF
.,TRBD1,TRBV4-1,TRBJ1-5,TGCGCCAGCAGCCAAGATGTGTTTAGGACAGGGAGCAATCAGCCCCAGCATTTT,CASSQDVFRTGSNQPQHF
.,TRBD1,TRBV6-6,TRBJ1-1,TGTGCCAGCAGTCCAGGGGGCATGAACACTGAAGCTTTCTTT,CASSPGGMNTEAFF
once,.,TRBV5-6,TRBJ1-1,TGTGCCAGCAGCCCTCTACAGGGTTATTACACTGAAGCTTTCTTT,CASSPLQGYYTEAFF
.,TRBD1,TRBV5-6,TRBJ1-1,TGTGCCAGCAGGAAGACGACAGGGGGCCGCACTGAAGCTTTCTTT,CASRKTTGGRTEAFF
.,TRBD2,TRBV6-4,TRBJ2-3,TGTGCCAGCAGTGACGGCGGGGGGGCCACAGATACGCAGTATTTT,CASSDGGGATDTQYF
once,.,TRBV10-3,TRBJ2-7,TGTGCCATCAGTGAACCGGGAAACTCCTACGAGCAGTACTTC,CAISEPGNSYEQYF
.,TRBD1,TRBV6-5,TRBJ2-7,TGTGCCAGCAGCCCAGCCGGGACAGGCTACGAGCAGTACTTC,CASSPAGTGYEQYF
.,.,TRBV14,TRBJ1-2,TGTGCCAGCAGCCAAACAGGGTCTAACGGCTACACCTTC,CASSQTGSNGYTF
few,TRBD1,TRBV29-1,TRBJ1-1,TGCAGCGTACGGACAGGGGTTGAGGGCTACACTGAAGCTTTCTTT,CSVRTGVEGYTEAFF
.,.,TRBV7-6,TRBJ1-1,TGTGCCAGCAGCTTAGCGCTAGCCACTGAAGCTTTCTTT,CASSLALATEAFF
.,.,TRBV6-5,TRBJ1-1,TGTGCCAGCAGCGTACAGGAGAACACTGAAGCTTTCTTT,CASSVQENTEAFF
.,TRBD1,TRBV5-4,TRBJ1-2,TGTGCCAGCAAAACGCGGGGACAGGGACTTAAACGCTATGGCTACACCTTC,CASKTRGQGLKRYGYTF
.,.,TRBV7-2,TRBJ2-7,TGTGCCAGCAGCTCTCCCTACGAGCAGTACTTC,CASSSPYEQYF
.,.,TRBV11-2,TRBJ2-7,TGTGCCAGCAGCTTAATTTTAGCAGGGGCCTACGAGCAGTACTTC,CASSLILAGAYEQYF
.,TRBD1,TRBV6-6,TRBJ1-5,TGTGCCAGCAGGGACAGGGAATTACATCAGCCCCAGCATTTT,CASRDRELHQPQHF
.,TRBD1,TRBV29-1,TRBJ1-1,TGCAGCGTTGTGTCGCGGACAGGGGGCACTGAAGCTTTCTTT,CSVVSRTGGTEAFF